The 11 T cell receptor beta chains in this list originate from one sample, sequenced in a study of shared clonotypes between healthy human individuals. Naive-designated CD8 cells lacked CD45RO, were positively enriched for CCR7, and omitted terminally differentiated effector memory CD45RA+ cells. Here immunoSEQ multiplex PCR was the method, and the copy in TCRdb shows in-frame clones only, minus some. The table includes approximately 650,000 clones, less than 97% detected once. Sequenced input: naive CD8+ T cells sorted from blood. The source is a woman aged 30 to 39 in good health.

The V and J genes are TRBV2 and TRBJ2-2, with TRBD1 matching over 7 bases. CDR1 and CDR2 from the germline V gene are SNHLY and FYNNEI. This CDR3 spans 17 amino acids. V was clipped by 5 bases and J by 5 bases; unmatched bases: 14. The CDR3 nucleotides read TGTGCCAGCAGTCCCCCCGGTTGGCAGGGGGTGACCGGGGAGCTGTTTTTT. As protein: CASSPPGWQGVTGELFF.

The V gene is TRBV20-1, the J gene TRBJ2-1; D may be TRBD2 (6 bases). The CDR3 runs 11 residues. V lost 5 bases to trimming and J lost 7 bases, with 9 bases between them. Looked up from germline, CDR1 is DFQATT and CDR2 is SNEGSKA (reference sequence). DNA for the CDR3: TGCAGTGCTCAGGAGGGGAATGAGCAGTTCTTC. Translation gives CSAQEGNEQFF.

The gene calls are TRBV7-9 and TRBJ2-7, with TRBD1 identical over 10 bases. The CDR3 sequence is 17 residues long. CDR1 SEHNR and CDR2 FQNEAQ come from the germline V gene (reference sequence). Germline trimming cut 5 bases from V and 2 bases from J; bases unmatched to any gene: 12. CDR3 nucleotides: TGTGCCAGCAGCGGGGACAGGGGTTTTTTCTCGCCCTACGAGCAGTACTTC. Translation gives CASSGDRGFFSPYEQYF.

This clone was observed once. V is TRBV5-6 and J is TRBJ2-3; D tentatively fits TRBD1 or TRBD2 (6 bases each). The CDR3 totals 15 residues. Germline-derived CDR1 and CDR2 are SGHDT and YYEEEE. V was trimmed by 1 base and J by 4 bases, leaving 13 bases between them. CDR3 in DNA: TGTGCCAGCAGCTTGTGGGGGGCGCGGCCAGATACGCAGTATTTT. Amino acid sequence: CASSLWGARPDTQYF.

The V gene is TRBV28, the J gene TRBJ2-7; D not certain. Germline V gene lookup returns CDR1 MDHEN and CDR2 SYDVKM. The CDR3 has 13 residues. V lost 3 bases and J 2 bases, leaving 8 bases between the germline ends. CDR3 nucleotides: TGTGCCAGCAGTTTTTCTCAGCCCTACGAGCAGTACTTC. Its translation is CASSFSQPYEQYF.

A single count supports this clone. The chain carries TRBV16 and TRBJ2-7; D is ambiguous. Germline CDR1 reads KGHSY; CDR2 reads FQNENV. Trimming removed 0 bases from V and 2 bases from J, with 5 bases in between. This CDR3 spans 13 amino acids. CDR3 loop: CASSQSLAYEQYF. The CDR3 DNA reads TGTGCCAGCAGCCAATCTCTGGCCTACGAGCAGTACTTC.

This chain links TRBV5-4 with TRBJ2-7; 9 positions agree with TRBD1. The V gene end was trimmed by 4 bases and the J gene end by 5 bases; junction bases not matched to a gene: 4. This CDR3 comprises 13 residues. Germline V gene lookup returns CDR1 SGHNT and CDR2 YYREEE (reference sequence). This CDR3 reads CASSQDRGHEQYF. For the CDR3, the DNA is TGTGCCAGCAGCCAGGACAGGGGTCACGAGCAGTACTTC.

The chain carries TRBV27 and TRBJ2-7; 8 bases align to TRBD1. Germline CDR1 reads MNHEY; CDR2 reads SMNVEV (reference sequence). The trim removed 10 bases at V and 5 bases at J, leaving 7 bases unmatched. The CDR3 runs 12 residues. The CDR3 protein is CATRQGSHEQYF. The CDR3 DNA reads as TGTGCCACCAGACAGGGGAGCCACGAGCAGTACTTC.

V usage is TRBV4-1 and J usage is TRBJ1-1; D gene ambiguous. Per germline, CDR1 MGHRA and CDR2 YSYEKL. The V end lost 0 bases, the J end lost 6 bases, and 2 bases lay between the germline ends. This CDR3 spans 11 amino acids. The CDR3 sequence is CASSQEAEAFF. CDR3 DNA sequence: TGCGCCAGCAGCCAAGAAGCTGAAGCTTTCTTT.

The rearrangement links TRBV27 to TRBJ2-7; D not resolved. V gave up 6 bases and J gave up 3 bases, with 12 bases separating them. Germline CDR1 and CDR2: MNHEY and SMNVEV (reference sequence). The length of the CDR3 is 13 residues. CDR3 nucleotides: TGTGCCAGCAGGACTCTATTGGACTACGAGCAGTACTTC. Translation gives CASRTLLDYEQYF.

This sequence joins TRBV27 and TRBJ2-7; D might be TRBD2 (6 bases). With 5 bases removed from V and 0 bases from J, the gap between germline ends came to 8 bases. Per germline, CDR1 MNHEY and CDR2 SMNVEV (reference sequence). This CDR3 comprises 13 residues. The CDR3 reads CASSRLDSYEQYF. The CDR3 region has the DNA TGTGCCAGCAGTCGACTAGACTCCTACGAGCAGTACTTC.